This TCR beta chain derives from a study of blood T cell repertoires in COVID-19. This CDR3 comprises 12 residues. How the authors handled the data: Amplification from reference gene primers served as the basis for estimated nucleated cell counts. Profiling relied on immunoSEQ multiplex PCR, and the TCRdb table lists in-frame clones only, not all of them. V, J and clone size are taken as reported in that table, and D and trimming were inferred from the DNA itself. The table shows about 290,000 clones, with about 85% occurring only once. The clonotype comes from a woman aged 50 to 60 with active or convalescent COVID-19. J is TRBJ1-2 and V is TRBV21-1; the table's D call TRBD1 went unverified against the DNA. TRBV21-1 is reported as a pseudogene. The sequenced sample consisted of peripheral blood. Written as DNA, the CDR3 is TGTGCCAGGAACAACAGGGAACCTGGCTACACCTTC. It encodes CARNNREPGYTF.